Shown below are 27 T cell receptor beta chains from a single sample sequenced in a study of blood T cell repertoires in COVID-19. Profiled with immunoSEQ multiplex PCR; TCRdb holds only in-frame clones, not every one. Among 220,000 or so clones, 80% to 85% were seen once, and the ten largest hold 6.8%. Sequencing was carried out using PBMCs or T cells enriched from blood (not recorded which). These receptors all stem from a woman in her forties who had recovered from COVID-19.

V is TRBV27 and J is TRBJ2-7, with 7 bases lining up with TRBD1. The length of the CDR3 is 12 residues. With 5 bases clipped from V and 8 bases from J, the junction kept 6 bases outside the gene matches. CDR1 is MNHEY, CDR2 SMNVEV, per germline (reference sequence). CDR3 sequence: CASSPTGRQQYF. CDR3 DNA: TGTGCCAGCAGTCCGACAGGGCGGCAGCAGTACTTC.

The V call is TRBV7-2, the J call TRBJ2-3; TRBD1 is a possible D gene (6 bases). The CDR3 is made up of 16 amino acids. Trimming cost V 1 base and J 2 bases, with 13 bases left between them. CDR1 is SGHTA and CDR2 is FQGNSA in the germline V gene. The DNA for the CDR3 is TGTGCCAGCAGCTTAGAGGGGACACGTTCCACAGATACGCAGTATTTT. This sequence encodes CASSLEGTRSTDTQYF.

The chain combines TRBV7-9 with TRBJ1-2; the D gene is possibly TRBD1 (6 bases). In germline, CDR1 is SEHNR, CDR2 FQNEAQ (reference sequence). The CDR3 consists of 14 residues. V lost 1 base, J lost 7 bases, and 13 bases lay in between. CDR3 sequence: CASSLDTGSRGYTF. As DNA, the CDR3 is TGTGCCAGCAGCTTAGACACAGGGAGTCGTGGCTACACCTTC.

The chain recombines TRBV11-2 with TRBJ1-1; 7 bases fit TRBD1. Germline V gene data show CDR1 as SGHAT and CDR2 as FQNNGV. The CDR3 spans 13 residues. The V and J ends lost 1 base and 8 bases, in that order; junction bases with no gene match: 4. The CDR3 DNA is TGTGCCAGCAGCTTAGTACAGGGGCAGGAAGCTTTCTTT. Its translation: CASSLVQGQEAFF. The full variable domain, in which reference TRBV11-2 and TRBJ1-1 provide the parts outside the CDR3, is EAGVAQSPRYKIIEKRQSVAFWCNPISGHATLYWYQQILGQGPKLLIQFQNNGVVDDSQLPKDRFSAERLKGVDSTLKIQPAKLEDSAVYLCASSLVQGQEAFFGQGTRLTVV.

The chain couples TRBV4-3 to TRBJ1-5; 8 bases match TRBD1. The CDR3 is 16 residues long. J was trimmed by 2 bases and V by 0 bases; bases with no gene match: 3. Looked up from germline, CDR1 is LGHNA and CDR2 is YSLEER. The DNA for the CDR3 is TGCGCCAGCAGCCAAGATCTGGGACAGGGCAATCAGCCCCAGCATTTT. It specifies CASSQDLGQGNQPQHF.

J is TRBJ1-2 and V is TRBV9; D remains unclear. Germline assignment: CDR1 SGDLS and CDR2 YYNGEE. The CDR3 is 19 amino acids. Trimming cost V 0 bases and J 0 bases, with 21 bases left between them. The CDR3 DNA sequence: TGTGCCAGCAGCGTAGAGTCGTTTTTAAGGCCAGGTACTAACTATGGCTACACCTTC. The encoded protein is CASSVESFLRPGTNYGYTF.

The genes are TRBV4-3 and TRBJ2-1; D perhaps matches TRBD2 (6 bases). Trimming pared 0 bases from V and 7 bases from J, leaving 13 bases between. The CDR3 extends over 15 amino acids. In germline, CDR1 is LGHNA, CDR2 YSLEER. CDR3 residues: CASSQEGGVGNEQFF. In DNA form, the CDR3 reads TGCGCCAGCAGCCAAGAAGGCGGGGTGGGTAATGAGCAGTTCTTC.

V gene TRBV10-1 combines with J gene TRBJ2-2; 9 positions match TRBD2. Germline V CDR1 and CDR2: WNHNN, SYGVQD (reference sequence). Germline trimming cut 3 bases from V and 6 bases from J; bases unmatched to any gene: 11. The CDR3 has 17 amino acids. CDR3 in amino acids: CASSDSKGTSPPGELFF. The CDR3 DNA reads TGCGCCAGCAGTGACTCGAAGGGGACTAGCCCACCCGGGGAGCTGTTTTTT.

The chain recombines TRBV7-2 with TRBJ2-1, with D maybe TRBD1 (6 bases). Germline loops: CDR1 SGHTA, CDR2 FQGNSA. This CDR3 comprises 13 residues. With 1 base removed from V and 7 bases from J, the gap between germline ends came to 8 bases. The CDR3 nucleotides are TGTGCCAGCAGCTTAGAGGACAGAAATGAGCAGTTCTTC. It translates to CASSLEDRNEQFF.

The genes are TRBV28 and TRBJ1-5; 9 bases are a match to TRBD1. With V trimmed by 5 bases and J by 3 bases, 8 bases remained unmatched. In germline, CDR1 is MDHEN, CDR2 SYDVKM. This CDR3 is 16 amino acids long. In DNA, the CDR3 is TGTGCCAGCAGTACCTCGACAGGGGGGTACAATCAGCCCCAGCATTTT. Protein sequence: CASSTSTGGYNQPQHF.

The chain couples TRBV30 to TRBJ2-2, with 10 bases fitting TRBD2. The CDR3 has 17 amino acids. Germline V CDR1 and CDR2: GTSNPN, SVGIG (reference sequence). Trimming removed 0 bases from V and 2 bases from J; junction bases left unmatched: 6. The CDR3 region is CAWSVLAGGPNTGELFF. The CDR3 coding sequence is TGTGCCTGGAGTGTATTAGCGGGAGGTCCCAACACCGGGGAGCTGTTTTTT.

The rearrangement uses TRBV6-5 and TRBJ1-3, with no clear D. The V end was cut by 0 bases, the J end by 0 bases, with 9 bases between. The CDR3 length is 16 residues. Germline V CDR1 and CDR2: MNHEY, SVGAGI. The CDR3 DNA is TGTGCCAGCAGTTACTCTACGGGTTACTCTGGAAACACCATATATTTT. Translation gives CASSYSTGYSGNTIYF.

V usage is TRBV29-1 and J usage is TRBJ2-3, with TRBD1 matching over 10 bases. CDR1 and CDR2 from the germline V gene are SQVTM and ANQGSEA. The CDR3 loop spans 11 amino acids. The CDR3: CRGDRGDTQYF. CDR3 nucleotides: TGCAGGGGGGACAGGGGAGATACGCAGTATTTT.

This chain joins TRBV7-3 and TRBJ2-3, with 7 nucleotides matching TRBD2. The V gene end was trimmed by 5 bases and the J gene end by 8 bases; junction bases not matched to a gene: 4. CDR3 length equals 12 residues. Looked up from germline, CDR1 is SGHTA and CDR2 is FQGTGA. CDR3 bases: TGTGCCAGCAGCGCCTGGGGGGGTACGCAGTATTTT. It specifies CASSAWGGTQYF. Using reference TRBV7-3 and TRBJ2-3 for the parts outside the CDR3, the full variable domain is GAGVSQTPSNKVTEKGKYVELRCDPISGHTALYWYRQSLGQGPEFLIYFQGTGAADDSGLPNDRFFAVRPEGSVSTLKIQRTERGDSAVYLCASSAWGGTQYFGPGTRLTVL.

The chain has TRBV6-2 or TRBV6-3 and TRBJ1-1, with 7 bases lining up with TRBD1. The CDR3 covers 19 residues. Germline CDR1 is MNHEY and CDR2 is SVGEGT. J gave up 0 bases and V 2 bases, and 15 bases lay outside the gene matches. The CDR3 DNA reads TGTGCCAGCAGTTACCCGGGGACAGCCGGGAACTTTATGAACACTGAAGCTTTCTTT. It yields the protein CASSYPGTAGNFMNTEAFF.

V is TRBV5-1 and J is TRBJ2-1, with D maybe TRBD2 (7 bases). V lost 1 base and J 0 bases, leaving 11 bases between the germline ends. CDR1 and CDR2 (germline): SGHRS, YFSETQ. This CDR3 region has 16 residues. CDR3 sequence reads: CASSLPGGLSYNEQFF. CDR3 DNA: TGCGCCAGCAGCTTGCCCGGGGGGCTCTCCTACAATGAGCAGTTCTTC.

Only one count was recorded for this clone. CDR3 sequence reads: CSASRTSGRAETQYF. In DNA form, the CDR3 reads TGCAGTGCTAGTAGGACTAGCGGGAGGGCCGAGACCCAGTACTTC. This chain joins TRBV20-1 and TRBJ2-5, with TRBD2 identical over 15 bases. This CDR3 comprises 15 residues. V gave up 3 bases and J gave up 5 bases; unmatched junction bases: 4. Looked up from germline, CDR1 is DFQATT and CDR2 is SNEGSKA (reference sequence).

V and J are TRBV11-3 and TRBJ2-1; D not certain. CDR3 size: 13 residues. In germline, CDR1 is SGHNT, CDR2 YENEEA. Trimming pared 8 bases from V and 5 bases from J, leaving 13 bases between. The CDR3 spells CASGEVWNNEQFF. In DNA, the CDR3 is TGTGCCAGCGGCGAGGTATGGAACAATGAGCAGTTCTTC. Based on the CDR3 plus reference TRBV11-3 and TRBJ2-1, the full variable domain is EAGVVQSPRYKIIEKKQPVAFWCNPISGHNTLYWYLQNLGQGPELLIRYENEEAVDDSQLPKDRFSAERLKGVDSTLKIQPAELGDSAVYLCASGEVWNNEQFFGPGTRLTVL.

This chain joins TRBV5-1 and TRBJ2-3; 7 nucleotides match TRBD2. CDR1 SGHRS and CDR2 YFSETQ come from the germline V gene. V dropped 1 base and J dropped 6; count of bases not matched to a gene: 11. The CDR3 loop spans 16 amino acids. The CDR3: CASSLRSAREPDTQYF. Here the CDR3 DNA reads TGCGCCAGCAGCTTGAGGTCGGCGCGGGAGCCGGATACGCAGTATTTT.

This chain uses TRBV9 with TRBJ2-2, with D possibly TRBD2 on 6 matching bases. V shed 0 bases and J shed 4 bases, with 10 bases lying between them. CDR3 length: 15 amino acids. Germline CDR1 and CDR2: SGDLS and YYNGEE. In nucleotides, the CDR3 is TGTGCCAGCAGCGTAGTTGCGACTAGCACCGGGGAGCTGTTTTTT. As protein: CASSVVATSTGELFF.

This clone was seen a few times. V is TRBV3-1 (or the pseudogene TRBV3-2) and J is TRBJ2-7; 8 bases are a match to TRBD2. The J segment lost 4 bases and the V segment lost 5 bases, leaving 13 bases of the junction unmatched. The germline CDR1 and CDR2 sequences are LGHDT and YNNKEL (reference sequence). This CDR3 region has 16 residues. The CDR3 DNA reads TGTGCCAGCAGCTCTCTGAGTAGCGGGAAAAGATACGAGCAGTACTTC. Its translation is CASSSLSSGKRYEQYF.

The chain employs TRBV5-1 and TRBJ1-1; 10 bases fit TRBD1. The CDR3 covers 13 residues. V shed 0 bases, J shed 7 bases, and the junction held 0 bases outside the gene matches. From germline, CDR1 is SGHRS and CDR2 YFSETQ. CDR3 sequence reads: CASSLGDRGEAFF. The CDR3, as DNA: TGCGCCAGCAGCTTGGGGGACAGGGGTGAAGCTTTCTTT.

This clone came up once. The chain combines TRBV7-2 with TRBJ2-4; D may be TRBD2 (6 bases). The CDR3 loop spans 12 amino acids. V was trimmed by 5 bases and J by 8 bases, leaving 10 bases between them. The germline CDR1 and CDR2 sequences are SGHTA and FQGNSA. The CDR3 sequence is CASSPGVDIQYF. The CDR3 DNA reads as TGTGCCAGCAGCCCGGGGGTGGACATTCAGTACTTC.

V is TRBV5-1 and J is TRBJ1-3, with D perhaps matching TRBD1 (6 bases). The V end was cut by 4 bases, the J end by 0 bases, with 11 bases between. The CDR3 is made up of 15 amino acids. Germline assignment: CDR1 SGHRS and CDR2 YFSETQ. CDR3 bases: TGCGCCAGCAGCGTAACAGGGAACTCTGGAAACACCATATATTTT. Amino acids: CASSVTGNSGNTIYF.

The rearrangement joins TRBV11-3 to TRBJ2-2; TRBD2 is a possible D gene (5 bases). The germline V and J ends were trimmed by 5 bases and 1 base, with 14 bases remaining between them. Germline CDR1 is SGHNT and CDR2 is YENEEA. The CDR3 extends over 16 amino acids. CDR3 residues: CASSKARAGNTGELFF. The DNA of the CDR3 is TGTGCCAGCAGCAAAGCAAGGGCGGGGAACACCGGGGAGCTGTTTTTT.

The rearrangement uses TRBV5-1 and TRBJ2-3; TRBD2 matches 9 bases. Germline values: CDR1 SGHRS, CDR2 YFSETQ. V trimming: 0 bases; J trimming: 2 bases; junction bases outside the gene matches: 4. CDR3 length: 16 residues. The CDR3, as DNA: TGCGCCAGCAGCTTGGTAGCGGGAGCGTTCACAGATACGCAGTATTTT. It yields the protein CASSLVAGAFTDTQYF.

V and J are TRBV1 and TRBJ2-7; the DNA was not used to check the table's D call, TRBD2. TRBV1 is recorded as a pseudogene. The CDR3 is made up of 17 amino acids. CDR3 sequence: CTSSQEFWTSGSYEQYF. Written as DNA, the CDR3 is TGCACCAGCAGCCAAGAATTCTGGACTAGCGGGAGCTACGAGCAGTACTTC.